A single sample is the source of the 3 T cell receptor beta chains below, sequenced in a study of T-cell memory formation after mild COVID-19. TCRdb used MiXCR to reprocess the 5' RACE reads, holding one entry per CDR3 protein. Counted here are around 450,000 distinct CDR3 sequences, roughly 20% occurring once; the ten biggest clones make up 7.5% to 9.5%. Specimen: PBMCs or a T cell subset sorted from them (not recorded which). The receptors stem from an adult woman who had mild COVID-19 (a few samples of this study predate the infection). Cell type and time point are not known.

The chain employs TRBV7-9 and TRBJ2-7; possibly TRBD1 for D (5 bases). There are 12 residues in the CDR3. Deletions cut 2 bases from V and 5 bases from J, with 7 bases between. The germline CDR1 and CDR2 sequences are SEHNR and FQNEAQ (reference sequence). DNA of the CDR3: TGTGCCAGCAGCTTAAAGGGGCACGAGCAGTACTTC. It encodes CASSLKGHEQYF.

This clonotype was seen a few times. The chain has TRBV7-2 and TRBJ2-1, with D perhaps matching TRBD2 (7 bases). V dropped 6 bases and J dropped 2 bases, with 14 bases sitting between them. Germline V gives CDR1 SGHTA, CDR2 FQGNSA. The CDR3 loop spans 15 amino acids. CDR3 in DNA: TGTGCCAGCAGGGAGGGGGGGATCACCTACAATGAGCAGTTCTTC. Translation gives CASREGGITYNEQFF.

The CDR3 loop reads CATSLGSSGANVLTF. As DNA, the CDR3 is TGTGCCACCAGCTTGGGGAGCTCTGGGGCCAACGTCCTGACTTTC. The chain links TRBV15 to TRBJ2-6, with a possible D match to TRBD2 (5 bases). Trimming cost V 5 bases and J 0 bases, with 8 bases left between them. Germline CDR1 and CDR2: LNHNV and YYDKDF (reference sequence). CDR3 length: 15 amino acids.